This TCR beta chain was observed in a study of blood T cell repertoires in COVID-19. The repertoire was sequenced with immunoSEQ multiplex PCR; TCRdb's copy has only in-frame clones and lacks some. The repertoire holds under 200,000 clones, with around 82% as singletons. Germline CDR1 KGHSH, CDR2 LQKENI. V was clipped by 6 bases and J by 5 bases; unmatched bases: 6. The CDR3 has 13 residues. The chain recombines TRBV18 with TRBJ1-2, with TRBD1 matching 7 bases. Sequenced input: peripheral blood. This clonotype was sampled from a woman older than 75 with acute or convalescent COVID-19. CDR3 sequence: CASSTGQGYGYTF. The CDR3, as DNA: TGTGCCAGCTCGACAGGGCAGGGATATGGCTACACCTTC.